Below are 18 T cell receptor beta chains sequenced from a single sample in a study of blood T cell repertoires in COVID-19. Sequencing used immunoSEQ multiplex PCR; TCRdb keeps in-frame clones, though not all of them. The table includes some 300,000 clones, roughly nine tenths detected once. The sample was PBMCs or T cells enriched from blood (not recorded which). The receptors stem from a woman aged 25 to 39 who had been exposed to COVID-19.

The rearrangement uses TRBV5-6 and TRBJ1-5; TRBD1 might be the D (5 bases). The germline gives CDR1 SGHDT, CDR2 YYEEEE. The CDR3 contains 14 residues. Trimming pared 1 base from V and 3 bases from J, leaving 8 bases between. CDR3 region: CASSLSGFNQPQHF. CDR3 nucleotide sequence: TGTGCCAGCAGCTTGTCAGGGTTCAATCAGCCCCAGCATTTT.

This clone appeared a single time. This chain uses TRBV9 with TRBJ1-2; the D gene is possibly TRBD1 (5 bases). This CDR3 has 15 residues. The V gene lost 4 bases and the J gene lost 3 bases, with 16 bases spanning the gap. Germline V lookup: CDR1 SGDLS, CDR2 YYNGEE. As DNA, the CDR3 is TGTGCCAGCAGCCCCTCCAGGGCGCTGGACTATGGCTACACCTTC. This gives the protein CASSPSRALDYGYTF.

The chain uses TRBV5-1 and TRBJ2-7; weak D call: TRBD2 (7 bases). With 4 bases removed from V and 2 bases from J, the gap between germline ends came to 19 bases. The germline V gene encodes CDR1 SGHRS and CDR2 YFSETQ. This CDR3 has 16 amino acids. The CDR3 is CASSPGGGGGAYEQYF. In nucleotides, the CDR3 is TGCGCCAGCAGCCCGGGAGGCGGGGGCGGGGCCTACGAGCAGTACTTC.

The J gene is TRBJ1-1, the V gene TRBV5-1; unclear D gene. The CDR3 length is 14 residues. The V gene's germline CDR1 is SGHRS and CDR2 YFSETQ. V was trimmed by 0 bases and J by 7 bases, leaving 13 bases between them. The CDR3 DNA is TGCGCCAGCAGCTTGGGACACGGGGAAAGTGAAGCTTTCTTT. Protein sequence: CASSLGHGESEAFF.

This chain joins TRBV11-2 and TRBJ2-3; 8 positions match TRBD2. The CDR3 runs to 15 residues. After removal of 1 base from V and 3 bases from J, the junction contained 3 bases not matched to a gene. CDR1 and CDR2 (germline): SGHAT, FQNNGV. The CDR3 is CASSLVSGGTDTQYF. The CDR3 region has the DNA TGTGCCAGCAGCTTAGTTTCGGGGGGGACAGATACGCAGTATTTT.

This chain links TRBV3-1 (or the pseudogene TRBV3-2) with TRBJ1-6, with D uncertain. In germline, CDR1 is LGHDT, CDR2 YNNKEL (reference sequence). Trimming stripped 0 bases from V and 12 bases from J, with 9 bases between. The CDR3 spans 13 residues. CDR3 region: CASSQDTALPLHF. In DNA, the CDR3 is TGTGCCAGCAGCCAAGATACAGCTTTACCCCTCCACTTT.

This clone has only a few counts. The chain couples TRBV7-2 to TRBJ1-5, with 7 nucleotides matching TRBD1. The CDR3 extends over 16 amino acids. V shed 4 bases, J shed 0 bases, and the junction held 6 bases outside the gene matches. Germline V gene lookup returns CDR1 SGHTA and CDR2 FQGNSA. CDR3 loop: CASSSGTVHSNQPQHF. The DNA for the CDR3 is TGTGCCAGCAGCTCCGGGACAGTACATAGCAATCAGCCCCAGCATTTT.

DNA for the CDR3: TGTGCCAGCGCGACAGGGGGCGCGCCGAATGGCTACACCTTC. Encoded protein: CASATGGAPNGYTF. V usage is TRBV2 and J usage is TRBJ1-2, with 10 bases identical to TRBD1. Germline V gives CDR1 SNHLY, CDR2 FYNNEI. This CDR3 has 14 residues. J was trimmed by 6 bases and V by 8 bases; bases with no gene match: 9. The full variable domain, completed using reference TRBV2 and TRBJ1-2, is EPEVTQTPSHQVTQMGQEVILRCVPISNHLYFYWYRQILGQKVEFLVSFYNNEISEKSEIFDDQFSVERPDGSNFTLKIRSTKLEDSAMYFCASATGGAPNGYTFGSGTRLTVV.

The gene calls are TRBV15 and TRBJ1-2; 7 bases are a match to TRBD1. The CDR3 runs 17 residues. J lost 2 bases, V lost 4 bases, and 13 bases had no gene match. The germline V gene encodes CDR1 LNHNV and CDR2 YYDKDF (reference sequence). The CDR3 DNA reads TGTGCCACCAGCAAAGTGCGGGGGGACAGTGGAAACTATGGCTACACCTTC. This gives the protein CATSKVRGDSGNYGYTF.

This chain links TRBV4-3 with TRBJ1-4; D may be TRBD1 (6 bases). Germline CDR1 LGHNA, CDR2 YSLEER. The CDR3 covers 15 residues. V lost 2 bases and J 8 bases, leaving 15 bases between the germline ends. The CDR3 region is CASSQTGSIWEKLFF. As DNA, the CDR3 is TGCGCCAGCAGCCAAACAGGGAGTATATGGGAAAAACTGTTTTTT.

CDR3: CASSPSVLGFYGYTF. CDR3 nucleotides: TGTGCCAGCAGCCCCAGCGTACTAGGGTTCTATGGCTACACCTTC. The chain employs TRBV7-2 and TRBJ1-2, with D unclear. CDR1 and CDR2 from the germline V gene are SGHTA and FQGNSA. CDR3 length: 15 residues. Trimming took 5 bases from V and 4 from J, leaving 17 bases between them. Full variable domain (missing parts from reference TRBV7-2 and TRBJ1-2): GAGVSQSPSNKVTEKGKDVELRCDPISGHTALYWYRQSLGQGLEFLIYFQGNSAPDKSGLPSDRFSAERTGGSVSTLTIQRTQQEDSAVYLCASSPSVLGFYGYTFGSGTRLTVV.

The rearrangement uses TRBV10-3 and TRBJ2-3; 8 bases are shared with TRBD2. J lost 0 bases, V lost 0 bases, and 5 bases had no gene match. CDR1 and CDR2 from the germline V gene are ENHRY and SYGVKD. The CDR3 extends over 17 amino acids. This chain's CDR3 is CAISESRGAKSTDTQYF. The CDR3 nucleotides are TGTGCCATCAGTGAGTCGCGGGGGGCGAAGAGCACAGATACGCAGTATTTT.

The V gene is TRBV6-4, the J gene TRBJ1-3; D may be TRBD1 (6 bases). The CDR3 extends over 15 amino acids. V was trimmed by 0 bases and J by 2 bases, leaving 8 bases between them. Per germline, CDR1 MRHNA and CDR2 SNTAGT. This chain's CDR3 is CASSDSNRAGNTIYF. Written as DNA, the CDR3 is TGTGCCAGCAGTGACTCGAACAGGGCTGGAAACACCATATATTTT.

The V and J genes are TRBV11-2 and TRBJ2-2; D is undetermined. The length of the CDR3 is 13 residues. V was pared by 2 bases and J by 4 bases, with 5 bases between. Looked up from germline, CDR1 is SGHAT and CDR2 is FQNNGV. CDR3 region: CASSLQITGELFF. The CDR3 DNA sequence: TGTGCCAGCAGCTTACAGATCACCGGGGAGCTGTTTTTT.

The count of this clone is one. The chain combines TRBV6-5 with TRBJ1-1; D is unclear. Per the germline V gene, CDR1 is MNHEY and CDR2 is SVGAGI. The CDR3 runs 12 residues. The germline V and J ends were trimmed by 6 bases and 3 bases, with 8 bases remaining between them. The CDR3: CASRYRDTEAFF. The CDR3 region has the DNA TGTGCCAGCAGGTACCGGGACACTGAAGCTTTCTTT.

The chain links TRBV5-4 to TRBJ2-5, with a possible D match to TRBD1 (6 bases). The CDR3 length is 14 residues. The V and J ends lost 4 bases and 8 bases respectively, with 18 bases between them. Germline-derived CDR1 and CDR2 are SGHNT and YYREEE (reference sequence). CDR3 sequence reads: CASSRDPGVETQYF. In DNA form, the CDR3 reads TGTGCCAGCAGCCGGGACCCAGGGGTAGAAACCCAGTACTTC.

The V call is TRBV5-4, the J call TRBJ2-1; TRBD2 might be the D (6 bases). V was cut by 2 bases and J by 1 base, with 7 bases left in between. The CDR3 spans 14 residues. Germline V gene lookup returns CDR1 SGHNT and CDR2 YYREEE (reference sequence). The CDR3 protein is CASSFRGSYNEQFF. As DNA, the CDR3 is TGTGCCAGCAGCTTTCGGGGGTCCTACAATGAGCAGTTCTTC.

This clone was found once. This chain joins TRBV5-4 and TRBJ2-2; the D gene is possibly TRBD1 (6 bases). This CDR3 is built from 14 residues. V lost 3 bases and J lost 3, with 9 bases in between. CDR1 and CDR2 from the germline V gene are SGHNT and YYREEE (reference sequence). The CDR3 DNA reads TGTGCCAGCAGCTCTTGGACAGACACCGGGGAGCTGTTTTTT. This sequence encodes CASSSWTDTGELFF.